One sample yielded the 32 T cell receptor beta chains listed below, sequenced in a study of blood T cell repertoires in COVID-19. The repertoire was sequenced with immunoSEQ multiplex PCR; TCRdb's copy has only in-frame clones and lacks some. The sample contains about 380,000 clones, approximately 81% of which appear only once. Sequences were obtained from peripheral blood. Receptors were obtained from a woman aged 18-30 years with acute or convalescent COVID-19.

The chain has TRBV29-1 and TRBJ2-7; 10 bases agree with TRBD2. The CDR3 spans 15 residues. CDR1 SQVTM and CDR2 ANQGSEA come from the germline V gene. Trimming removed 0 bases from V and 3 bases from J; junction bases left unmatched: 5. CDR3 sequence reads: CSVEDGASGSYEQYF. The CDR3 DNA reads as TGCAGCGTTGAAGATGGGGCTAGCGGGAGCTACGAGCAGTACTTC.

This chain joins TRBV18 and TRBJ2-5, with a tentative D call TRBD1 (5 bases). The CDR3 covers 14 residues. Germline V gene data show CDR1 as KGHSH and CDR2 as LQKENI. Deletions cut 5 bases from V and 1 base from J, with 11 bases between. The CDR3 coding sequence is TGTGCCAGCTCAACACTAAGGGGCCAAGAGACCCAGTACTTC. This gives the protein CASSTLRGQETQYF. Full variable domain (rest looked up from reference TRBV18 and TRBJ2-5): NAGVMQNPRHLVRRRGQEARLRCSPMKGHSHVYWYRQLPEEGLKFMVYLQKENIIDESGMPKERFSAEFPKEGPSILRIQQVVRGDSAAYFCASSTLRGQETQYFGPGTRLLVL.

This clone was counted a few times. This chain uses TRBV29-1 with TRBJ1-4; D perhaps matches TRBD1 (6 bases). Germline assignment: CDR1 SQVTM and CDR2 ANQGSEA. V dropped 5 bases and J dropped 5 bases, with 18 bases sitting between them. CDR3 length equals 15 residues. The CDR3 DNA reads TGCAGCGTTTCCCGGGGGGGACAAGCAAATGAAAAACTGTTTTTT. As protein: CSVSRGGQANEKLFF.

V gene TRBV9 combines with J gene TRBJ2-3, with 9 bases matching TRBD2. This CDR3 is 16 amino acids long. CDR1 is SGDLS and CDR2 is YYNGEE in the germline V gene. V lost 3 bases and J lost 0; bases outside the gene matches: 5. CDR3 nucleotides: TGTGCCAGCAGCGCAATAGCGGGGGCTAGCACAGATACGCAGTATTTT. This encodes CASSAIAGASTDTQYF.

The J gene is TRBJ1-5, the V gene TRBV18; perhaps TRBD1 as D (5 bases). The CDR3 is 16 residues long. V was shortened by 3 bases and J by 5 bases, with 17 bases between the two germline ends. Germline V gene data show CDR1 as KGHSH and CDR2 as LQKENI. CDR3 in amino acids: CASSPPNIDRDQPQHF. For the CDR3, the DNA is TGTGCCAGCTCACCCCCGAACATTGACAGAGATCAGCCCCAGCATTTT.

The chain joins TRBV9 to TRBJ2-7; D might be TRBD2 (5 bases). Germline V gene sequence: CDR1 SGDLS, CDR2 YYNGEE. CDR3 length: 14 residues. The V end lost 3 bases, the J end lost 6 bases, and 16 bases lay between the germline ends. The CDR3: CASSDGLGWGEQYF. CDR3 DNA: TGTGCCAGCAGCGATGGACTCGGGTGGGGCGAGCAGTACTTC.

This chain uses TRBV7-3 with TRBJ2-3; maybe TRBD1 (5 bases). This CDR3 is built from 17 residues. The germline CDR1 and CDR2 sequences are SGHTA and FQGTGA. V lost 3 bases and J lost 0, with 16 bases in between. This chain's CDR3 is CASSLGLVNPSTDTQYF. For the CDR3, the DNA is TGTGCCAGCAGCTTGGGGCTAGTTAATCCTAGCACAGATACGCAGTATTTT.

The genes are TRBV21-1 and TRBJ2-1; TRBD1 reflects the table's D call only, with no check against the DNA. TRBV21-1 is a listed pseudogene. This CDR3 is 15 amino acids long. The CDR3 reads CASSSPGHSYNEQFF. CDR3 coding DNA: TGTGCCAGCAGCAGCCCTGGCCACTCCTACAATGAGCAGTTCTTC.

This chain connects TRBV7-9 to TRBJ2-1; D might be TRBD1 (6 bases). Trimming removed 8 bases at V and 7 bases at J, with 18 bases between. Germline V gene sequence: CDR1 SEHNR, CDR2 FQNEAQ (reference sequence). The CDR3 loop spans 14 amino acids. CDR3 sequence reads: CASGLTGLNNEQFF. For the CDR3, the DNA is TGTGCCAGCGGGCTTACAGGGCTGAATAATGAGCAGTTCTTC.

This clone was observed at least ten times. The chain joins TRBV6-1 to TRBJ2-7, with 8 nucleotides matching TRBD2. V was clipped by 2 bases and J by 0 bases; unmatched bases: 3. The CDR3 is made up of 15 amino acids. Per the germline V gene, CDR1 is MNHNS and CDR2 is SASEGT. Here the CDR3 reads CASSELSGSSYEQYF. The CDR3 DNA follows: TGTGCCAGCAGTGAACTAAGCGGGAGCTCCTACGAGCAGTACTTC.

The gene calls are TRBV5-1 and TRBJ1-1; weak D call: TRBD1 (6 bases). The CDR3 has 14 residues. Trimming took 4 bases from V and 0 from J, leaving 10 bases between them. Per germline, CDR1 SGHRS and CDR2 YFSETQ. The CDR3 is CASSPQGMNTEAFF. Written as DNA, the CDR3 is TGCGCCAGCAGCCCCCAGGGGATGAACACTGAAGCTTTCTTT.

The V call is TRBV14, the J call TRBJ2-1; no definite D call. With 1 base removed from V and 7 bases from J, the gap between germline ends came to 8 bases. The V gene's germline CDR1 is SGHDN and CDR2 FVKESK. The CDR3 is 13 amino acids. This CDR3 is CASSQGGPNEQFF. CDR3 in DNA: TGTGCCAGCAGCCAAGGCGGCCCTAATGAGCAGTTCTTC. The full variable domain, rest sourced from reference TRBV14 and TRBJ2-1, is EAGVTQFPSHSVIEKGQTVTLRCDPISGHDNLYWYRRVMGKEIKFLLHFVKESKQDESGMPNNRFLAERTGGTYSTLKVQPAELEDSGVYFCASSQGGPNEQFFGPGTRLTVL.

The V and J genes are TRBV27 and TRBJ2-6; 9 nucleotides align to TRBD1. CDR1 and CDR2 (germline): MNHEY, SMNVEV (reference sequence). After removal of 2 bases from V and 5 bases from J, the junction contained 13 bases not matched to a gene. The CDR3 spans 19 residues. CDR3 bases: TGTGCCAGCAGTTTAGGAGTACAGGGGGCCCCTTCCTGGGCCAACGTCCTGACTTTC. Protein sequence: CASSLGVQGAPSWANVLTF.

This clone appeared a single time. The CDR3 bases are TGTGCCAGCAGTTACCAGGGACAGGGGGGAAGTGAGCAGTTCTTC. Translating gives CASSYQGQGGSEQFF. The rearrangement links TRBV6-5 to TRBJ2-1; 11 positions agree with TRBD1. V shed 2 bases, J shed 9 bases, and the junction held 6 bases outside the gene matches. The CDR3 is 15 residues long. Germline assignment: CDR1 MNHEY and CDR2 SVGAGI.

The CDR3 spells CASSPQRDWLWYEQYF. DNA of the CDR3: TGTGCCAGCAGCCCACAAAGGGACTGGCTTTGGTACGAGCAGTACTTC. The chain is built from TRBV9 and TRBJ2-7, with a weak D call TRBD2 (6 bases). This CDR3 is built from 16 residues. Per the germline V gene, CDR1 is SGDLS and CDR2 is YYNGEE. Trimming pared 4 bases from V and 4 bases from J, leaving 21 bases between.

This rearrangement joins TRBV5-4 to TRBJ1-6; D may be TRBD1 (6 bases). V was pared by 3 bases and J by 0 bases, with 13 bases between. Per germline, CDR1 SGHNT and CDR2 YYREEE (reference sequence). The CDR3 totals 17 residues. This CDR3 is CASSSGQTSSYNSPLHF. In DNA, the CDR3 is TGTGCCAGCAGCTCTGGACAGACAAGCTCCTATAATTCACCCCTCCACTTT.

The chain combines TRBV30 with TRBJ2-7; D perhaps matches TRBD1 (6 bases). The V gene lost 5 bases and the J gene lost 0 bases, with 11 bases spanning the gap. This CDR3 has 13 residues. From germline, CDR1 is GTSNPN and CDR2 SVGIG (reference sequence). This chain's CDR3 is CAWDPQGSYEQYF. CDR3 DNA sequence: TGTGCCTGGGACCCACAGGGCTCCTACGAGCAGTACTTC. The full variable domain, completed using reference TRBV30 and TRBJ2-7, is SQTIHQWPATLVQPVGSPLSLECTVEGTSNPNLYWYRQAAGRGLQLLFYSVGIGQISSEVPQNLSASRPQDRQFILSSKKLLLSDSGFYLCAWDPQGSYEQYFGPGTRLTVT.

The CDR3 sequence is CASSTKSGTGLGYTF. The CDR3 bases are TGTGCCAGCAGCACAAAATCCGGGACAGGGCTCGGCTACACCTTC. J is TRBJ1-2 and V is TRBV13; 9 bases fit TRBD1. Looked up from germline, CDR1 is PRHDT and CDR2 is FYEKMQ (reference sequence). Unmatched junction bases numbered 12, after V lost 5 bases and J lost 8 bases. This CDR3 comprises 15 residues.

The rearrangement links TRBV27 to TRBJ1-5; weak D call: TRBD1 (5 bases). The CDR3 is 14 amino acids. The germline V gene has CDR1 MNHEY and CDR2 SMNVEV (reference sequence). Between the trimmed V and J ends, which lost 5 bases and 3 bases, there was a span of 11 bases. The CDR3 loop is CASSLQGDNQPQHF. CDR3 in DNA: TGTGCCAGCAGTCTTCAGGGCGACAATCAGCCCCAGCATTTT.

V gene TRBV10-3 combines with J gene TRBJ2-1, with 9 bases matching TRBD1. Germline trimming cut 4 bases from V and 10 bases from J; bases unmatched to any gene: 14. There are 16 residues in the CDR3. The V gene's germline CDR1 is ENHRY and CDR2 SYGVKD. The CDR3 bases are TGTGCCATCAGTGGGACGGACAGGGGCCGAGGTCTAGAGCAGTTCTTC. It encodes CAISGTDRGRGLEQFF.

In this sample, this clone turned up once. The chain couples TRBV4-1 to TRBJ2-2, with 7 bases that match TRBD2. The CDR3 has 16 residues. CDR1 MGHRA and CDR2 YSYEKL come from the germline V gene. After removal of 0 bases from V and 8 bases from J, the junction contained 9 bases not matched to a gene. The CDR3 nucleotides read TGCGCCAGCAGCCAAGACGGGAGGTTGGAACCAGGGGAGCTGTTTTTT. It is translated as CASSQDGRLEPGELFF.

This chain uses TRBV6-6 with TRBJ1-6; maybe TRBD1 (5 bases). The CDR3 contains 13 residues. V lost 4 bases and J lost 10, with 11 bases in between. Germline V CDR1 and CDR2: MNHNY, SVGAGI (reference sequence). This chain's CDR3 is CASSSSGFSPLHF. The CDR3 DNA sequence: TGTGCCAGCAGTTCGTCAGGGTTCTCACCCCTCCACTTT.

The chain combines TRBV9 with TRBJ2-3; TRBD1 matches 8 bases. Germline assignment: CDR1 SGDLS and CDR2 YYNGEE. V gave up 1 base and J gave up 4 bases; unmatched junction bases: 8. The CDR3 extends over 16 amino acids. In DNA, the CDR3 is TGTGCCAGCAGCGTACAGGGGGCGGGTTTAGCAGATACGCAGTATTTT. It is translated as CASSVQGAGLADTQYF.

The chain has TRBV5-4 and TRBJ2-1, with 10 nucleotides matching TRBD2. Germline CDR1 and CDR2: SGHNT and YYREEE (reference sequence). J lost 6 bases, V lost 4 bases, and 4 bases had no gene match. The CDR3 loop spans 14 amino acids. The CDR3, as DNA: TGTGCCAGCAGCCCTCGGACTAGCGGCAATGAGCAGTTCTTC. Its protein is CASSPRTSGNEQFF. The full variable domain, with the rest looked up from reference TRBV5-4 and TRBJ2-1, is ETGVTQSPTHLIKTRGQQVTLRCSSQSGHNTVSWYQQALGQGPQFIFQYYREEENGRGNFPPRFSGLQFPNYSSELNVNALELDDSALYLCASSPRTSGNEQFFGPGTRLTVL.

This chain connects TRBV6-5 to TRBJ1-1, with D perhaps TRBD1 (5 bases). Trimming pared 2 bases from V and 0 bases from J, leaving 10 bases between. Germline V lookup: CDR1 MNHEY, CDR2 SVGAGI. The length of the CDR3 is 15 residues. The CDR3 nucleotides read TGTGCCAGCAGTTACGACAGAATCATGAACACTGAAGCTTTCTTT. Translation: CASSYDRIMNTEAFF.

This chain joins TRBV12-3 or TRBV12-4 and TRBJ2-2; the D is unclear. CDR3 length: 12 residues. Trimming pared 6 bases from V and 4 bases from J, leaving 6 bases between. The CDR3 is CASSSFTGELFF. The CDR3 DNA reads TGTGCCAGCAGCTCGTTCACCGGGGAGCTGTTTTTT.

The CDR3, as DNA: TGTGCCAGCAGCTTAGATACAGGGGGTGGCACAGATACGCAGTATTTT. This translates into CASSLDTGGGTDTQYF. The chain joins TRBV7-2 to TRBJ2-3; 8 positions agree with TRBD1. Germline trimming cut 1 base from V and 1 base from J; bases unmatched to any gene: 4. This CDR3 has 16 amino acids. Germline V gives CDR1 SGHTA, CDR2 FQGNSA. The whole variable domain, remainder taken from reference TRBV7-2 and TRBJ2-3, is GAGVSQSPSNKVTEKGKDVELRCDPISGHTALYWYRQSLGQGLEFLIYFQGNSAPDKSGLPSDRFSAERTGGSVSTLTIQRTQQEDSAVYLCASSLDTGGGTDTQYFGPGTRLTVL.

The CDR3 nucleotides are TGTGCCAGCAGCGTAGCTGCAGGGGCGACAGGAAACACCATATATTTT. It encodes CASSVAAGATGNTIYF. The chain carries TRBV9 and TRBJ1-3; maybe TRBD1 (6 bases). In germline, CDR1 is SGDLS, CDR2 YYNGEE. The CDR3 is made up of 16 amino acids. Trimming removed 0 bases at V and 4 bases at J, with 14 bases between.

The chain recombines TRBV9 with TRBJ2-7; 9 positions agree with TRBD2. With V trimmed by 3 bases and J by 7 bases, 5 bases remained unmatched. The CDR3 runs to 13 residues. Looked up from germline, CDR1 is SGDLS and CDR2 is YYNGEE. CDR3 coding DNA: TGTGCCAGCAGCGGCGGACTAGCGAAGGAGCAGTACTTC. It codes for CASSGGLAKEQYF. Full variable domain (outside the CDR3, taken from reference TRBV9 and TRBJ2-7): DSGVTQTPKHLITATGQRVTLRCSPRSGDLSVYWYQQSLDQGLQFLIQYYNGEERAKGNILERFSAQQFPDLHSELNLSSLELGDSALYFCASSGGLAKEQYFGPGTRLTVT.

This clone was seen only a few times. Its ends do not fully match the called genes, so a read error is possible. The rearrangement uses TRBV12-5 and TRBJ1-3; no clear D. The CDR3 has 13 amino acids. Germline CDR1 is LGHNT and CDR2 is FRNRAP. The CDR3 nucleotides are TGTGCTAGTGGTTTGCCCTCTAGAAACACCATATATTTT. This encodes CASGLPSRNTIYF.

V gene TRBV6-6 combines with J gene TRBJ2-2, with TRBD2 matching over 9 bases. The CDR3 has 15 amino acids. V lost 5 bases and J lost 7; bases outside the gene matches: 8. Germline V lookup: CDR1 MNHNY, CDR2 SVGAGI (reference sequence). In DNA, the CDR3 is TGTGCCAGCAGTCCAGCGGGGGGCGTCATCGGGGAGCTGTTTTTT. Translating gives CASSPAGGVIGELFF.

This rearrangement joins TRBV19 to TRBJ2-7; TRBD2 matches at 9 bases. V lost 0 bases to trimming and J lost 5 bases; unmatched junction nucleotides: 5. This CDR3 spans 15 amino acids. Germline values: CDR1 LNHDA, CDR2 SQIVND (reference sequence). DNA of the CDR3: TGTGCCAGTAGTATAGAACGGCGGGAGGGAGACGAGCAGTACTTC. The encoded protein is CASSIERREGDEQYF.